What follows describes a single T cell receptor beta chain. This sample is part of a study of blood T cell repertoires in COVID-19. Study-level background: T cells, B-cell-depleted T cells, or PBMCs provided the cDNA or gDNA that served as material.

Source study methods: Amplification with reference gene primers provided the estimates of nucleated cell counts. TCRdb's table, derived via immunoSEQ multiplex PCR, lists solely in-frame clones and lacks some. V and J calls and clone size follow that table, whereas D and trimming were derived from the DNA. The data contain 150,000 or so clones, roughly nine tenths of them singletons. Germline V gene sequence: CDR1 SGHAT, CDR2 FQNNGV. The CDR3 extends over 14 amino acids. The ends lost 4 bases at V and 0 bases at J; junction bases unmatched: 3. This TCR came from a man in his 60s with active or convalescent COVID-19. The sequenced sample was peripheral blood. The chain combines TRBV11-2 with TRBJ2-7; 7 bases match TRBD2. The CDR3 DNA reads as TGTGCCAGCAGCTCCTGGGGGGGCTCCTACGAGCAGTACTTC. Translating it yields CASSSWGGSYEQYF. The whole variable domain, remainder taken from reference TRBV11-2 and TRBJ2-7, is EAGVAQSPRYKIIEKRQSVAFWCNPISGHATLYWYQQILGQGPKLLIQFQNNGVVDDSQLPKDRFSAERLKGVDSTLKIQPAKLEDSAVYLCASSSWGGSYEQYFGPGTRLTVT.